This TCR beta chain was retrieved from a study of CXCR3-negative and CXCR3-positive naive CD8 T cells. UMI-labeled 5' RACE yielded the TRB cDNA libraries. Following a re-call of the 5' RACE reads, TCRdb has one entry per CDR3 protein and lacks DNA. The sample data list some 150,000 distinct CDR3 sequences. CD45RO-CCR7+CD27+CD95- expression identified naive CD8+ T cells. The study, taken as a whole, reports: Naive CXCR3-positive cells had TRB CDR3s more hydrophobic than those of CXCR3-negative naive cells. Within a donor, both naive subsets shared TRBV-TRBJ usage, unlike memory cells. TCR strength was inferred from TRB CDR3 properties, while surface CD5 was comparable between naive subsets.

Germline V gene data show CDR1 as MNHEY and CDR2 as SVGAGI. There are 14 residues in the CDR3. Details on this clonotype: As yet, its antigen is unknown.

Sample: naive CXCR3+ CD8+ T cells from blood. Subset in this sample: CD45RO-CCR7+CD27+CD95- naive CD8+ T cells expressing CXCR3 (TNR3+). The V gene is TRBV6-5, the J gene TRBJ2-2; TCRdb selects TRBD1, and the lack of DNA leaves this call unchecked. This clonotype was obtained from a human donor in good health. Some clones in this sample may be carry-over from other donors' samples. The CDR3 sequence is CASSGDTNTGELFF.